These 15 T cell receptor beta chains share one sample of origin, sequenced in a study of OX40 agonist ivuxolimab in advanced cancers. TCRdb's table, derived via immunoSEQ multiplex PCR, lists solely in-frame clones and lacks some. The sample carries about 82,000 clones, about 82% recorded once. Source: CD4+ or CD8+ T cells sorted from blood, taken in a trial of the OX40 agonist ivuxolimab. These receptor sequences come from an adult with an advanced solid tumor such as melanoma, head and neck, liver or kidney cancer.

The chain carries TRBV7-6 and TRBJ2-7; TRBD1 aligns across 11 bases. Germline V gives CDR1 SGHVS, CDR2 FNYEAQ. With V trimmed by 5 bases and J by 7 bases, 7 bases remained unmatched. This CDR3 is 14 amino acids long. CDR3 in amino acids: CASSLGQGADEQYF. The CDR3 DNA sequence: TGTGCCAGCAGCCTAGGACAGGGGGCGGATGAGCAGTACTTC. Supplemented by reference TRBV7-6 and TRBJ2-7, the full variable domain reads GAGVSQSPRYKVTKRGQDVALRCDPISGHVSLYWYRQALGQGPEFLTYFNYEAQQDKSGLPNDRFSAERPEGSISTLTIQRTEQRDSAMYRCASSLGQGADEQYFGPGTRLTVT.

V usage is TRBV18 and J usage is TRBJ1-2, with 8 bases fitting TRBD1. Germline assignment: CDR1 KGHSH and CDR2 LQKENI. Unmatched junction bases numbered 10, after V lost 3 bases and J lost 7 bases. CDR3 length equals 15 residues. CDR3: CASSPFDRGDSGYTF. CDR3 nucleotide sequence: TGTGCCAGCTCACCCTTCGACAGGGGTGATTCTGGCTACACCTTC.

This chain connects TRBV11-2 to TRBJ2-3, with 12 bases matching TRBD2. J lost 3 bases, V lost 3 bases, and 7 bases had no gene match. The CDR3 length is 17 residues. Germline CDR1 SGHAT, CDR2 FQNNGV. CDR3 DNA: TGTGCCAGCAGCTTCCTAACTAGCGGGGGGCGTACAGATACGCAGTATTTT. This gives the protein CASSFLTSGGRTDTQYF.

J is TRBJ2-7 and V is TRBV7-9; TRBD1 matches at 7 bases. This CDR3 spans 14 amino acids. The J segment lost 2 bases and the V segment lost 5 bases, leaving 6 bases of the junction unmatched. Germline V gene data show CDR1 as SEHNR and CDR2 as FQNEAQ (reference sequence). The DNA for the CDR3 is TGTGCCAGCAGCCTGGGACAGAGAACCTACGAGCAGTACTTC. This codes for CASSLGQRTYEQYF.

This chain connects TRBV9 to TRBJ1-3; TRBD1 agrees at 8 bases. CDR1 is SGDLS, CDR2 YYNGEE, per germline. The length of the CDR3 is 14 residues. The J segment lost 7 bases and the V segment lost 4 bases, leaving 7 bases of the junction unmatched. CDR3 sequence (DNA): TGTGCCAGCAGCTCCCGGACAGGGCGGAACACCATATATTTT. Translated: CASSSRTGRNTIYF.

The J gene is TRBJ1-3, the V gene TRBV30, with D possibly being TRBD1 (5 bases). The germline V gene encodes CDR1 GTSNPN and CDR2 SVGIG (reference sequence). The CDR3 loop spans 15 amino acids. Trimming removed 0 bases at V and 2 bases at J, with 11 bases between. The CDR3 DNA follows: TGTGCCTGGAGTGTAGGGGCGTCCACTGGAAACACCATATATTTT. The encoded protein is CAWSVGASTGNTIYF.

DNA of the CDR3: TGTGCCAGCAGCGGCGGGGTGGTGAACACTGAAGCTTTCTTT. Translated: CASSGGVVNTEAFF. The chain couples TRBV5-8 to TRBJ1-1; the D is unclear. V gave up 4 bases and J gave up 0 bases, with 10 bases separating them. Looked up from germline, CDR1 is SGHTS and CDR2 is YDEGEE. There are 14 residues in the CDR3.

This chain connects TRBV6-4 to TRBJ1-6; the D is unclear. CDR1 and CDR2 from the germline V gene are MRHNA and SNTAGT. Trimming pared 5 bases from V and 9 bases from J, leaving 11 bases between. The CDR3 is 13 residues long. CDR3 residues: CASSLAGGSPLHF. The DNA for the CDR3 is TGTGCCAGCAGTTTGGCAGGCGGTTCACCCCTCCACTTT.

The gene calls are TRBV6-1 and TRBJ2-3, with D unclear. The CDR3 sequence is 14 residues long. Germline V lookup: CDR1 MNHNS, CDR2 SASEGT. The V end lost 7 bases, the J end lost 3 bases, and 14 bases lay between the germline ends. This chain's CDR3 is CASNPRETTDTQYF. DNA for the CDR3: TGTGCCAGCAATCCAAGGGAAACGACAGATACGCAGTATTTT.

The chain links TRBV25-1 to TRBJ2-3; D is unresolved. The CDR3 runs 15 residues. CDR1 MGHDK and CDR2 SYGVNS come from the germline V gene. The germline V and J ends were trimmed by 6 bases and 3 bases, with 16 bases remaining between them. CDR3 nucleotide sequence: TGTGCCAGCAGCCCCGCCGGAACGGTGACAGATACGCAGTATTTT. It specifies CASSPAGTVTDTQYF. The full variable domain, rest sourced from reference TRBV25-1 and TRBJ2-3, is EADIYQTPRYLVIGTGKKITLECSQTMGHDKMYWYQQDPGMELHLIHYSYGVNSTEKGDLSSESTVSRIRTEHFPLTLESARPSHTSQYLCASSPAGTVTDTQYFGPGTRLTVL.

J is TRBJ1-5 and V is TRBV23-1; D uncertain. TRBV23-1 is reported as an ORF; its role is uncertain. This CDR3 is 14 amino acids long. V was cut by 7 bases and J by 3 bases, with 13 bases left in between. In DNA form, the CDR3 reads TGCGCCAGCACCCAAACGAGGGACAATCAGCCCCAGCATTTT. Protein product: CASTQTRDNQPQHF.

CDR3 DNA sequence: TGTGCCAGCACAAGGGACGTTGGCGACATAGGCTACACCTTC. Protein sequence: CASTRDVGDIGYTF. The chain joins TRBV18 to TRBJ1-2; possibly TRBD1 for D (5 bases). From germline, CDR1 is KGHSH and CDR2 LQKENI. The CDR3 totals 14 residues. Between the trimmed V and J ends, which lost 8 bases and 8 bases, there was a span of 21 bases.

Here the CDR3 DNA reads TGTGCCACCAGCACCCGTCCCCCCGACAATGAGCAGTTCTTC. Translating it yields CATSTRPPDNEQFF. The gene calls are TRBV15 and TRBJ2-1; D not certain. V gave up 4 bases and J gave up 5 bases, with 12 bases separating them. The CDR3 totals 14 residues. Per the germline V gene, CDR1 is LNHNV and CDR2 is YYDKDF (reference sequence).

The chain employs TRBV4-2 and TRBJ1-2; no clear D. Germline V gene data show CDR1 as LGHNA and CDR2 as YNFKEQ. This CDR3 is built from 15 residues. V was pared by 0 bases and J by 10 bases, with 18 bases between. The CDR3 DNA sequence: TGTGCCAGCAGCCAAGATAACGGGAGCCCGAATGACTACACCTTC. This encodes CASSQDNGSPNDYTF.

This clone was seen a single time. V usage is TRBV13 and J usage is TRBJ1-2, with no clear D. The CDR3 extends over 14 amino acids. Trimming stripped 0 bases from V and 4 bases from J, with 9 bases between. Germline CDR1 and CDR2: PRHDT and FYEKMQ (reference sequence). CDR3 in amino acids: CASSLGSVPYGYTF. In nucleotides, the CDR3 is TGTGCCAGCAGCTTAGGATCGGTTCCCTATGGCTACACCTTC.